Below are 16 T cell receptor beta chains sequenced from a single sample in a study of regulatory T cells in long-lasting Graves disease (dated by TCRdb to the early 2020s). Reading the label with the study, this specimen's time point is: newly diagnosed GD, antithyroid drugs for less than 3 months. For both TCR sequencing and RNA sequencing, RNA was extracted from PBMCs using TRIzol. The library came from multiplex PCR. Reads for this sample came from an Illumina HiSeq 4000. TCR beta libraries were built with iRepertoire HTBI primers and Arm-PCR amplification of CDR3 regions. The raw public reads went through TCRdb reprocessing: fastp at Q25, MiXCR clone calling, in-frame beta chains kept. Identical CDR3 proteins give one entry, which carries the most common genes and DNA. This sample lists about 240,000 distinct CDR3 sequences; 20% to 25% were detected once. Around 13% of the sample is in the top ten clones.

Specimen: peripheral blood mononuclear cells (PBMCs), collected at new diagnosis, from a patient treated with antithyroid drugs. These receptors were obtained from a female donor with Graves disease.

This clonotype was recorded a few times. The rearrangement joins TRBV10-2 to TRBJ2-7; 7 bases are a match to TRBD1. Germline V gene lookup returns CDR1 WSHSY and CDR2 SAAADI. The V segment lost 3 bases and the J segment 10 bases; nucleotides outside the gene matches: 6. The CDR3 runs 12 residues. The CDR3 protein is CASSDRDREQYF. The CDR3 DNA follows: TGCGCCAGCAGTGACCGTGACAGGGAACAGTACTTC.

This clonotype was counted only a few times. The V call is TRBV9, the J call TRBJ2-5; D is possibly TRBD2 (5 bases). Germline CDR1 reads SGDLS; CDR2 reads YYNGEE. V was pared by 7 bases and J by 10 bases, with 14 bases between. The CDR3 loop spans 11 amino acids. CDR3 DNA sequence: TGTGCCAGCGGCGGAGGTAGCTTCCAGTACTTC. It specifies CASGGGSFQYF. The full variable domain, rest sourced from reference TRBV9 and TRBJ2-5, is DSGVTQTPKHLITATGQRVTLRCSPRSGDLSVYWYQQSLDQGLQFLIQYYNGEERAKGNILERFSAQQFPDLHSELNLSSLELGDSALYFCASGGGSFQYFGPGTRLLVL.

In the case of this clonotype: Since a far larger clone is one base different, this is likely a read error. The V gene is TRBV11-2, the J gene TRBJ2-1; the match to TRBD2 covers 12 bases. CDR1 is SGHAT, CDR2 FQNNGV, per germline. This CDR3 spans 17 amino acids. V lost 5 bases and J lost 6; bases outside the gene matches: 11. This CDR3 reads CASSGFSSGGAINEQFF. The CDR3, as DNA: TGTGCCAGCAGCGGATTCTCTAGCGGGGGGGCCATCAATGAGCAGTTCTTC.

The rearrangement uses TRBV6-5 and TRBJ2-3; a possible D gene is TRBD1 (6 bases). Trimming removed 4 bases at V and 5 bases at J, with 16 bases between. The CDR3 is made up of 15 amino acids. Germline CDR1 reads MNHEY; CDR2 reads SVGAGI. As DNA, the CDR3 is TGTGCCAGCAGTTCACAGTGGGGGCGCCAAGATACGCAGTATTTT. Translating it yields CASSSQWGRQDTQYF.

This clonotype appeared many times. The chain couples TRBV7-9 to TRBJ2-1, with 14 nucleotides matching TRBD2. The V segment lost 1 base and the J segment 10 bases; nucleotides outside the gene matches: 6. This CDR3 comprises 16 residues. Germline CDR1 SEHNR, CDR2 FQNEAQ (reference sequence). In DNA form, the CDR3 reads TGTGCCAGCAGCTTAGTGAGACTAGCGGGAGGGAAAGAGCAGTTCTTC. Its translation is CASSLVRLAGGKEQFF.

This clonotype was counted ten times or more. The rearrangement joins TRBV2 to TRBJ1-2, with TRBD1 as a possible D gene (5 bases). Germline loops: CDR1 SNHLY, CDR2 FYNNEI. Between the trimmed V and J ends, which lost 7 bases and 0 bases, there was a span of 12 bases. CDR3 length: 14 amino acids. The CDR3 loop reads CASNPDTANYGYTF. The CDR3 bases are TGTGCCAGCAATCCGGACACAGCTAACTATGGCTACACCTTC.

J is TRBJ2-2 and V is TRBV6-4; 7 bases match TRBD2. This CDR3 region has 14 residues. With 3 bases clipped from V and 6 bases from J, the junction kept 4 bases outside the gene matches. CDR1 is MRHNA and CDR2 is SNTAGT in the germline V gene. The CDR3 DNA follows: TGTGCCAGCAGTGAGGTCAGCGGGGCCGGGGAGCTGTTTTTT. It translates to CASSEVSGAGELFF.

The sample holds many counts of this clonotype. This chain joins TRBV2 and TRBJ2-1; maybe TRBD2 (6 bases). Germline V CDR1 and CDR2: SNHLY, FYNNEI. The V and J ends lost 8 bases and 0 bases respectively, with 8 bases between them. The CDR3 is 13 amino acids. CDR3 DNA: TGTGCCAGCCTAGCGAGCTCCTACAATGAGCAGTTCTTC. Protein: CASLASSYNEQFF.

This clonotype was recorded a few times. CDR3 DNA: TGTGCCAGCAGCCAGGACACTAGTCGGGAACTATCCTACGAGCAGTACTTC. Translating it yields CASSQDTSRELSYEQYF. The rearrangement joins TRBV4-2 to TRBJ2-7; D assignment may be TRBD1 or TRBD2 (5 bases each). The CDR3 sequence is 17 residues long. Per the germline V gene, CDR1 is LGHNA and CDR2 is YNFKEQ. With 3 bases removed from V and 1 base from J, the gap between germline ends came to 19 bases.

Comment on this clonotype: A read error is likely here: a far larger clone is one base away. V usage is TRBV7-2 and J usage is TRBJ2-5; 9 positions agree with TRBD2. The J call may be mistaken, given a closer DNA end match to TRBJ2-7. The germline gives CDR1 SGHTA, CDR2 FQGNSA. The CDR3 is 15 amino acids. CDR3 nucleotides: TGTACCAGCAGCCGGACAAGCGGGAGGTTTTACGAGCAGTACTTC. This encodes CTSSRTSGRFYEQYF.

The CDR3 reads CSASQGGGAFEQFF. CDR3 in DNA: TGCAGTGCCTCTCAGGGCGGGGGGGCATTTGAGCAGTTCTTC. The rearrangement uses TRBV20-1 and TRBJ2-1, with 9 bases lining up with TRBD2. The trim removed 6 bases at V and 9 bases at J, leaving 12 bases unmatched. The CDR3 extends over 14 amino acids. Germline V lookup: CDR1 DFQATT, CDR2 SNEGSKA (reference sequence).

This clonotype has ten or more counts. The V gene is TRBV6-1, the J gene TRBJ2-4, with a tentative D call TRBD2 (6 bases). The V and J ends lost 7 bases and 7 bases respectively, with 20 bases between them. Germline loops: CDR1 MNHNS, CDR2 SASEGT. The CDR3 covers 15 residues. CDR3: CASIGPGGLQNIQYF. CDR3 DNA: TGTGCCAGCATTGGTCCCGGGGGATTGCAGAACATTCAGTACTTC.

On this clonotype itself: This is likely a read error, given that the CDR3 carries no conserved phenylalanine or tryptophan at its end. V gene TRBV7-2 combines with J gene TRBJ2-7; D is perhaps TRBD2 (6 bases). This CDR3 comprises 13 residues. V shed 4 bases and J shed 2 bases, with 9 bases lying between them. Germline V gene sequence: CDR1 SGHTA, CDR2 FQGNSA. CDR3 residues: CASSWTGAYEQYL. The CDR3 coding sequence is TGTGCCAGCAGCTGGACGGGGGCCTACGAGCAGTACCTC.

This clonotype was seen at least ten times. The rearrangement joins TRBV7-2 to TRBJ1-1; possible D gene TRBD1, 5 bases. Trimming removed 4 bases at V and 1 base at J, with 10 bases between. CDR1 SGHTA and CDR2 FQGNSA come from the germline V gene. The CDR3 has 14 amino acids. Here the CDR3 reads CASSSKQGNTEAFF. The CDR3, as DNA: TGTGCCAGCAGCTCCAAGCAGGGGAACACTGAAGCTTTCTTT.

This clonotype was picked up many times. The chain couples TRBV15 to TRBJ2-5, with 7 bases identical to TRBD2. Looked up from germline, CDR1 is LNHNV and CDR2 is YYDKDF (reference sequence). The CDR3 extends over 14 amino acids. V lost 3 bases and J lost 7; bases outside the gene matches: 8. CDR3 DNA: TGTGCCACCAGCAGGACTAGCCAAGAGGGGACCCAGTACTTC. This translates into CATSRTSQEGTQYF.

There are many counts of this clonotype. The chain couples TRBV29-1 to TRBJ2-1; 12 bases agree with TRBD2. Trimming cost V 1 base and J 5 bases; bases outside gene matches: 3. This CDR3 has 15 amino acids. Per germline, CDR1 SQVTM and CDR2 ANQGSEA. CDR3: CSVEGLAGGDNEQFF. CDR3 coding DNA: TGCAGCGTTGAAGGGCTAGCGGGAGGGGACAATGAGCAGTTCTTC.